The source of this T cell receptor beta chain is a study of CD8+CD57+ T cells in acquired aplastic anemia. This clonotype was seen ten or more times. There are 16 residues in the CDR3. Germline-derived CDR1 and CDR2 are SGHTA and FQGTGA. V lost 1 base, J lost 7 bases, and 9 bases stayed unmatched. By flow cytometry, patients selected for sequencing had shown an expansion of CD8+CD57+ cells. Genomic DNA was employed as the template in profiling TCR beta VDJ and CDR3. TCRdb used MiXCR to reprocess the reads, holding one entry per CDR3 protein. Among 150,000 to 200,000 distinct CDR3 sequences listed, under 55% were seen once.

The rearrangement links TRBV7-3 to TRBJ2-1; TRBD2 agrees at 8 bases. The TCR comes from a human donor with aplastic anemia. Sequencing was carried out using sorted CD4+, CD8+, or CD8+CD57+ T cells (not recorded which) from PBMCs. CDR3: CASSLNARTSWNEQFF. The CDR3 DNA sequence: TGTGCCAGCAGCTTAAACGCCCGGACTAGCTGGAATGAGCAGTTCTTC.